The 11 T cell receptor beta chains presented below share a single source sample, sequenced in a study of cytomegalovirus exposure and HLA in healthy donors. The PCR made use of 60 Vbeta and 13 Jbeta primers. Repertoires were generated with immunoSEQ multiplex PCR, while TCRdb's copy carries only in-frame clones and drops some. The sample consists of about 140,000 clones, 60% to 80% of them appearing once. The source material was PBMCs. The origin of the receptors is a male donor in good health and CMV-seronegative.

The rearrangement joins TRBV5-1 to TRBJ1-1; no firm D call. Germline assignment: CDR1 SGHRS and CDR2 YFSETQ. V lost 0 bases, J lost 4 bases, and 10 bases lay in between. The CDR3 runs 14 residues. Here the CDR3 DNA reads TGCGCCAGCAGCTTGGTCGGGATCGGCACTGAAGCTTTCTTT. Amino acids: CASSLVGIGTEAFF. The whole variable domain, remainder taken from reference TRBV5-1 and TRBJ1-1, is KAGVTQTPRYLIKTRGQQVTLSCSPISGHRSVSWYQQTPGQGLQFLFEYFSETQRNKGNFPGRFSGRQFSNSRSEMNVSTLELGDSALYLCASSLVGIGTEAFFGQGTRLTVV.

This chain joins TRBV6-1 and TRBJ1-1; TRBD1 matches at 7 bases. CDR1 MNHNS and CDR2 SASEGT come from the germline V gene. The CDR3 consists of 16 residues. V gave up 2 bases and J gave up 5 bases; unmatched junction bases: 11. The CDR3 loop is CASSETRQGWWTEAFF. The CDR3 DNA reads as TGTGCCAGCAGTGAAACCCGACAGGGATGGTGGACTGAAGCTTTCTTT.

As to this clone: A read error may produce the germline difference seen at one junction end. The V and J genes are TRBV7-2 and TRBJ1-6; TRBD1 agrees at 9 bases. The CDR3 runs to 15 residues. Germline-derived CDR1 and CDR2 are SGHTA and FQGNSA. In nucleotides, the CDR3 is TGTGCCAGCAGCATCCAGGACAGGGGATATTCACCCCTTCACTTT. Encoded protein: CASSIQDRGYSPLHF.

The chain links TRBV5-4 to TRBJ1-2; 7 nucleotides match TRBD1. Looked up from germline, CDR1 is SGHNT and CDR2 is YYREEE (reference sequence). The ends lost 1 base at V and 4 bases at J; junction bases unmatched: 1. CDR3 length: 13 amino acids. The CDR3 DNA reads TGTGCCAGCAGCTTGCAGGGGGTCTATGGCTACACCTTC. Translating it yields CASSLQGVYGYTF.

This clone was detected once. The chain employs TRBV6-5 and TRBJ2-5, with TRBD1 as a possible D gene (6 bases). Germline V gives CDR1 MNHEY, CDR2 SVGAGI. There are 14 residues in the CDR3. The V end lost 7 bases, the J end lost 4 bases, and 16 bases lay between the germline ends. The CDR3 loop reads CASNGAGAGETQYF. The CDR3 region has the DNA TGTGCCAGCAATGGAGCAGGGGCCGGAGAGACCCAGTACTTC.

V and J are TRBV5-1 and TRBJ2-5; weak D call: TRBD2 (5 bases). The end of the DNA fits TRBJ2-7 better, so the J call may be wrong. Germline values: CDR1 SGHRS, CDR2 YFSETQ. The CDR3 totals 13 residues. CDR3 sequence (DNA): TGCGCCAGCAGCTTCAGCGGCTCCTACGAGCAGTACTTC. Amino acids: CASSFSGSYEQYF.

The chain combines TRBV6-6 with TRBJ1-2; unclear D gene. Germline V lookup: CDR1 MNHNY, CDR2 SVGAGI (reference sequence). This CDR3 contains 15 residues. Trimming pared 0 bases from V and 2 bases from J, leaving 10 bases between. The CDR3 protein is CASSYSSPSNYGYTF. In DNA form, the CDR3 reads TGTGCCAGCAGTTACTCGAGTCCATCAAACTATGGCTACACCTTC.

The chain carries TRBV28 and TRBJ2-2; possibly TRBD2 for D (5 bases). The CDR3 is 15 amino acids. V was cut by 8 bases and J by 6 bases, with 19 bases left in between. Germline V gives CDR1 MDHEN, CDR2 SYDVKM. For the CDR3, the DNA is TGTGCCAGCTCCGACCCCCCGGGGTCGTCCGGGGAGCTGTTTTTT. Translated, it gives CASSDPPGSSGELFF.

V usage is TRBV5-4 and J usage is TRBJ2-4; TRBD2 agrees at 7 bases. V shed 3 bases, J shed 8 bases, and the junction held 11 bases outside the gene matches. The CDR3 runs 15 residues. Per the germline V gene, CDR1 is SGHNT and CDR2 is YYREEE (reference sequence). The CDR3 sequence is CASSSELASPHIQYF. In nucleotides, the CDR3 is TGTGCCAGCAGCTCCGAACTAGCGTCCCCCCACATTCAGTACTTC.

This clone was seen just once. This chain uses TRBV27 with TRBJ1-1, with TRBD1 identical over 7 bases. The V gene's germline CDR1 is MNHEY and CDR2 SMNVEV (reference sequence). V was clipped by 4 bases and J by 5 bases; unmatched bases: 10. The CDR3 covers 15 residues. CDR3 protein: CASSSQGVGLTEAFF. The CDR3 nucleotides read TGTGCCAGCAGTTCTCAGGGGGTTGGTTTAACTGAAGCTTTCTTT.

V and J are TRBV9 and TRBJ2-3, with 12 bases aligning to TRBD2. This CDR3 spans 17 amino acids. CDR1 and CDR2 (germline): SGDLS, YYNGEE. The V and J ends lost 0 bases and 10 bases, in that order; junction bases with no gene match: 12. The CDR3: CASSVETTSGGPYPQYF. The CDR3 nucleotides read TGTGCCAGCAGCGTAGAAACTACTAGCGGGGGGCCTTACCCGCAGTATTTT.